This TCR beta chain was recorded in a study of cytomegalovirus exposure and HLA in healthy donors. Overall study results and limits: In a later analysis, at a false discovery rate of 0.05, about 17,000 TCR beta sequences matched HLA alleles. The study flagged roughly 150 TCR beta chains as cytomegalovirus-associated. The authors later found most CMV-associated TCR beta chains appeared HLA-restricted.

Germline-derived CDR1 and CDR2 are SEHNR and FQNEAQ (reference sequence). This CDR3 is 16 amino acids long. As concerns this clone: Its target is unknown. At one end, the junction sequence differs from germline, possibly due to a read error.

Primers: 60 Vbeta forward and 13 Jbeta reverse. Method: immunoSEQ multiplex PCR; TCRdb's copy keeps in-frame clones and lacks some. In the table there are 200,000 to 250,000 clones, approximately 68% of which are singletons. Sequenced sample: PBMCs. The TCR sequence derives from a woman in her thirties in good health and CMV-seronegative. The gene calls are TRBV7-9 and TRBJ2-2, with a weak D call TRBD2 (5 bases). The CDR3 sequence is CSSSFEVLAGAGELFF. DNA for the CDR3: TGTTCCAGCAGCTTTGAGGTTCTAGCTGGTGCCGGGGAGCTGTTTTTT.